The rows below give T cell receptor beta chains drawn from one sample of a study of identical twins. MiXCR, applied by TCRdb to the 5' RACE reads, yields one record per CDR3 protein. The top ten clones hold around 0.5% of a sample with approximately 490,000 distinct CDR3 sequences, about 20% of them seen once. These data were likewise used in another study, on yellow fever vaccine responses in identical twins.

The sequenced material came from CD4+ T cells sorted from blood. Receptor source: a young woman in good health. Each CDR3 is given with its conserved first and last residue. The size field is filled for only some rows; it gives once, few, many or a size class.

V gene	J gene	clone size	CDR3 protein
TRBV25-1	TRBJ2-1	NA	CASTGQGYYNEQFF
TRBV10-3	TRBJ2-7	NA	CAISDGRISYEQYF
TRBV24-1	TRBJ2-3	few	CATSGDRGYTDTQYF
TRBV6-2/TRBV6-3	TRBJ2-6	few	CASSFTGQGSSGANVLTF
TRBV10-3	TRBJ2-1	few	CAISAVGGPGNEQFF
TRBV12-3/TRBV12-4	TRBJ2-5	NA	CASSFRTSGRDETQYF
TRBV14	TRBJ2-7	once	CASSLAGTGGPYEQYF
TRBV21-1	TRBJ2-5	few	CASEQSTGWETQYF
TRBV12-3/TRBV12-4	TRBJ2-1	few	CASSSGAVMSYNEQFF
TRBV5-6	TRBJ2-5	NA	CASSSVMEETQYF
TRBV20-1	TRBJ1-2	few	CSAEPNYGYTF
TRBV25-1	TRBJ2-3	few	CASRPNEGAVDTQYF
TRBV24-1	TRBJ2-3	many	CATSRAVSTDTQYF
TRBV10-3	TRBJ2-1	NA	CAISAGLAVSYNEQFF
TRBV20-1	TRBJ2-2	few	CSAGGLSRGELFF
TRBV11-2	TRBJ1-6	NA	CASSQLYPLHF
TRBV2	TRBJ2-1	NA	CASRRILTTANEQFF
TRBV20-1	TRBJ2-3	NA	CSAFVAGGADTQYF
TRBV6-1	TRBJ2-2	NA	CASSGEVNTGELFF
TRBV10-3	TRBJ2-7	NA	CAISESVTVTSYEQYF
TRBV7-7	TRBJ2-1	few	CASSLDGGAYNEQFF